The clone carrying this T cell receptor beta chain showed up just a few times. This CDR3 has 16 amino acids. V was cut by 3 bases and J by 6 bases, with 20 bases left in between. The germline V gene has CDR1 LGHDT and CDR2 YNNKEL (reference sequence). Construction of the TCR beta libraries employed iRepertoire HTBI primers in conjunction with Arm-PCR of CDR3 regions. TCRdb analysed the multiplex PCR reads with MiXCR anew, one entry per CDR3 protein. This table holds 550,000 to 650,000 distinct CDR3 sequences, about 15% found once. The sample originates from a study of regulatory T cells in long-lasting Graves disease. Time point defined: newly diagnosed GD, antithyroid drugs for less than 3 months. PBMC-derived RNA was used for the TCR library. Another study also made use of these data, one on T cells in Graves' hyperthyroidism and ophthalmopathy. According to that study: Uncontrolled infection, other autoimmune disease, pregnancy or lactation excluded patients. First-round RT-PCR with HTBI primers amplified the TCR CDR3 region.

The clonotype was recovered from a young man with Graves disease. The V gene is TRBV3-1, the J gene TRBJ1-2; TRBD1 might be the D (5 bases). The sample here was peripheral blood mononuclear cells (PBMCs), taken at new diagnosis, from a patient treated with antithyroid drugs. The CDR3 nucleotides are TGTGCCAGCAGCCACCCCCGGCAGGGCCAATCACATGGCTACACCTTC. Translated, it gives CASSHPRQGQSHGYTF.